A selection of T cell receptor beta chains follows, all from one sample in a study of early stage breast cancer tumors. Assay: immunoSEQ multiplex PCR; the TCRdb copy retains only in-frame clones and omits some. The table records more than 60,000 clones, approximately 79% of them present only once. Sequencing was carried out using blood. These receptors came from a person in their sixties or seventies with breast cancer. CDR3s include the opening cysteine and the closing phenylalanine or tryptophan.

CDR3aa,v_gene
CASIGTGGMGTEAFF,TRBV2
CASSPYRDTFSYEQYF,TRBV5-8
CASSPNRGLFF,TRBV18
CASRWAATSTDTQYF,TRBV5-1
CASSDSGGASNEQFF,TRBV10-1
CASNFVIHLTGGAGYTF,TRBV5-8
CASSLHQTGAETQYF,TRBV28
CASSWGLGYEQYF,TRBV5-1
CASSWGTIETQYF,TRBV5-4
CASSAGPRDGNTIYF,TRBV7-9
CASSLRDRTYGYTF,TRBV5-4
CASSYRQGAYNEQFF,TRBV5-1
CASSLDDSYTGELFF,TRBV11-3
CASSDRTGGAGELFF,TRBV5-1
CAWSQGAPSYEQYF,TRBV30
CASSSPGGTQYF,TRBV27
CASSVAGGGYGYTF,TRBV9
CASSGGTGVNQPQHF,TRBV25-1
CASSFGQDNSPLHF,TRBV5-1
CAIRPADREYEQYF,TRBV10-3
CASSLLDGYTF,TRBV13
CASSSIGNSPLHF,TRBV9
CSVVEGNYGYTF,TRBV29-1
CASKREAGQETQYF,TRBV2
CASSFFPEDEQFF,TRBV7-9
CASSLGGGAVETQYF,TRBV5-5
CASSRSGTSPPGEQFF,TRBV11-2
CASSLVQGGSDTQYF,TRBV5-6
CASSEVVGASREQFF,TRBV2
CASSLGGLAGLNEQFF,TRBV5-1
CASSGGVALDPYEQYF,TRBV2
CASSPPGQPQHF,TRBV18
CASSNPGQTDTQYF,TRBV28
CASTSPGRGPEQYF,TRBV28
CASGFYEQYF,TRBV28
CASITNLLYNEQFF,TRBV28
CASSNGRNYGYTF,TRBV19
CASSLGPRLMNTEAFF,TRBV5-1
CASTPKVVEQFF,TRBV7-9
CASRADSTGELFF,TRBV5-1
CASSPGRGWAMDTQYF,TRBV9
CASSVGTGLTGELFF,TRBV9
CASSPRGPVGANTGELFF,TRBV18
CASSLEGQGAGETQYF,TRBV5-1
CAWSSVLSGNTIYF,TRBV30
CASSPGLGTDTQYF,TRBV18
CASSERNTEAFF,TRBV11-2
CASMAAGSTGELFF,TRBV27
CASKAGPETQYF,TRBV6-1
CASSAGQPLSYGYTF,TRBV5-4
CASSLGGTTDTQYF,TRBV28
CASSLAALTGNTIYF,TRBV7-2
CASSLGYNEQFF,TRBV7-9
CASSRRDSEKLFF,TRBV4-3
CASSLYLTGNTEAFF,TRBV28
CASSFRTGPHQPQHF,TRBV28
CASSVGPAPDHGYTF,TRBV9
CASSSKQGDVDTEAFF,TRBV7-9
CASSGRQGRETQYF,TRBV2